The 23 T cell receptor beta chains below come from one sample, sequenced in a study of blood T cell repertoires in COVID-19. TCRdb keeps only in-frame clones here, not all; method: immunoSEQ multiplex PCR. The sample has about 440,000 clones; approximately 89% are singletons. The sequenced material came from peripheral blood. These receptors originate from a woman aged 50 to 65 with COVID-19, enrolled during active disease.

This sequence joins TRBV28 and TRBJ2-3; D might be TRBD1 (5 bases). Germline values: CDR1 MDHEN, CDR2 SYDVKM. The ends were cut back, 6 bases at V and 3 bases at J, with 7 bases in the middle. CDR3 size: 12 residues. The CDR3 reads CASRKGTDTQYF. The CDR3 DNA reads as TGTGCCAGCAGAAAGGGGACAGATACGCAGTATTTT.

The table lists this clone with a few counts. This chain links TRBV9 with TRBJ2-3; 12 bases align to TRBD2. The V and J ends lost 2 bases and 6 bases, in that order; junction bases with no gene match: 4. The CDR3 covers 15 residues. From germline, CDR1 is SGDLS and CDR2 YYNGEE. The CDR3 loop reads CASSVRLAGGDTQYF. In DNA, the CDR3 is TGTGCCAGCAGCGTGAGGCTAGCGGGGGGGGATACGCAGTATTTT.

The gene calls are TRBV24-1 and TRBJ1-2; 7 nucleotides line up with TRBD1. The CDR3 is 14 residues long. Trimming removed 3 bases from V and 8 bases from J; junction bases left unmatched: 8. CDR1 is KGHDR and CDR2 is SFDVKD in the germline V gene. The CDR3 DNA reads as TGTGCCACCAGTGATCCTAGACAGGGCTGGGGCTACACCTTC. This encodes CATSDPRQGWGYTF.

This chain uses TRBV3-1 (or the pseudogene TRBV3-2) with TRBJ2-7; possibly TRBD1 for D (5 bases). Trimming removed 1 base at V and 3 bases at J, with 13 bases between. The CDR3 extends over 15 amino acids. Germline-derived CDR1 and CDR2 are LGHDT and YNNKEL (reference sequence). As DNA, the CDR3 is TGTGCCAGCAGCCAAGTCTCCTCAGGGCACTACGAGCAGTACTTC. It codes for CASSQVSSGHYEQYF.

The chain employs TRBV6-5 and TRBJ1-4, with 8 bases fitting TRBD1. The CDR3 contains 14 residues. J gave up 4 bases and V 8 bases, and 6 bases lay outside the gene matches. CDR1 and CDR2 (germline): MNHEY, SVGAGI. CDR3 bases: TGTGCCAGCTACGTAACAGGGGGTAATGAAAAACTGTTTTTT. The encoded protein is CASYVTGGNEKLFF.

The chain recombines TRBV9 with TRBJ2-1, with 7 bases that match TRBD2. V was clipped by 0 bases and J by 10 bases; unmatched bases: 4. Germline assignment: CDR1 SGDLS and CDR2 YYNGEE. The CDR3 extends over 13 amino acids. CDR3 region: CASSVGEGYEQFF. CDR3 nucleotide sequence: TGTGCCAGCAGCGTAGGGGAGGGATACGAGCAGTTCTTC. Full variable domain (outside the CDR3, taken from reference TRBV9 and TRBJ2-1): DSGVTQTPKHLITATGQRVTLRCSPRSGDLSVYWYQQSLDQGLQFLIQYYNGEERAKGNILERFSAQQFPDLHSELNLSSLELGDSALYFCASSVGEGYEQFFGPGTRLTVL.

This sequence joins TRBV19 and TRBJ2-7; tentatively, D is TRBD1 (6 bases). V dropped 3 bases and J dropped 0 bases, with 12 bases sitting between them. This CDR3 contains 15 residues. From germline, CDR1 is LNHDA and CDR2 SQIVND (reference sequence). CDR3 sequence reads: CASSMAGVGSYEQYF. The DNA for the CDR3 is TGTGCCAGTAGTATGGCAGGGGTGGGCTCCTACGAGCAGTACTTC.

The V gene is TRBV4-1, the J gene TRBJ1-1, with D perhaps TRBD1 (6 bases). The V gene's germline CDR1 is MGHRA and CDR2 YSYEKL. The CDR3 has 14 residues. V was pared by 4 bases and J by 1 base, with 10 bases between. The CDR3, as DNA: TGCGCCAGCAGCCTAAGGACAGAGAACACTGAAGCTTTCTTT. Its translation: CASSLRTENTEAFF.

The CDR3 is CASSFGTSPGETQYF. The CDR3 DNA reads TGTGCCAGCAGCTTCGGGACTTCCCCTGGGGAGACGCAGTATTTT. The chain couples TRBV11-1 to TRBJ2-3, with a tentative D call TRBD2 (6 bases). The length of the CDR3 is 15 residues. Germline CDR1 SGHAT, CDR2 FQDESV (reference sequence). V lost 3 bases and J 9 bases, leaving 19 bases between the germline ends.

In this sample, this clone turned up once. The chain carries TRBV6-5 and TRBJ1-5; D unresolved. The CDR3 consists of 13 residues. Germline loops: CDR1 MNHEY, CDR2 SVGAGI. V lost 5 bases and J lost 6, with 11 bases in between. The CDR3 DNA follows: TGTGCCAGCAGTCTGACTCCCGCTCAGCCCCAGCATTTT. It is translated as CASSLTPAQPQHF.

This chain joins TRBV19 and TRBJ1-5, with no clear D. Between the trimmed V and J ends, which lost 9 bases and 7 bases, there was a span of 13 bases. This CDR3 region has 12 residues. The germline gives CDR1 LNHDA, CDR2 SQIVND (reference sequence). The CDR3 protein is CASGSEVQPQHF. In DNA form, the CDR3 reads TGTGCCAGCGGAAGCGAGGTACAGCCCCAGCATTTT.

CDR3 sequence: CASSVVPALADYSYNEQFF. The CDR3 DNA sequence: TGTGCCAGCAGCGTAGTGCCTGCCCTAGCGGACTACTCCTACAATGAGCAGTTCTTC. The chain has TRBV9 and TRBJ2-1; 7 bases match TRBD2. CDR3 size: 19 residues. From germline, CDR1 is SGDLS and CDR2 YYNGEE. The V gene end was trimmed by 0 bases and the J gene end by 0 bases; junction bases not matched to a gene: 12.

The chain uses TRBV5-1 and TRBJ2-7, with TRBD1 identical over 7 bases. Germline CDR1 SGHRS, CDR2 YFSETQ. Trimming removed 2 bases from V and 7 bases from J; junction bases left unmatched: 3. The CDR3 contains 12 residues. The CDR3 sequence: CASSLTGDEQYF. The CDR3 DNA is TGCGCCAGCAGCTTAACAGGGGATGAGCAGTACTTC.

This sequence joins TRBV3-1 (or the pseudogene TRBV3-2) and TRBJ1-2, with a weak D call TRBD1 (5 bases). Germline-derived CDR1 and CDR2 are LGHDT and YNNKEL (reference sequence). CDR3 length: 15 amino acids. V was pared by 4 bases and J by 4 bases, with 16 bases between. CDR3 in amino acids: CASSLREGPIYGYTF. The CDR3 DNA reads TGTGCCAGCAGCCTAAGGGAGGGGCCGATCTATGGCTACACCTTC.

This chain joins TRBV28 and TRBJ1-4, with D maybe TRBD1 (6 bases). The CDR3 contains 15 residues. V gave up 5 bases and J gave up 3 bases, with 13 bases separating them. Germline V gives CDR1 MDHEN, CDR2 SYDVKM. CDR3 nucleotide sequence: TGTGCCAGCAGTGCCCTCAGGGGAGCTAATGAAAAACTGTTTTTT. This translates into CASSALRGANEKLFF.

This clone came up a few times. V and J are TRBV2 and TRBJ1-4; TRBD1 aligns across 9 bases. The CDR3 loop spans 15 amino acids. In germline, CDR1 is SNHLY, CDR2 FYNNEI. J lost 3 bases, V lost 6 bases, and 5 bases had no gene match. The chain's CDR3 is CASRPGTGPNEKLFF. In DNA form, the CDR3 reads TGTGCCAGCAGACCCGGGACAGGGCCTAATGAAAAACTGTTTTTT.

This clone was seen only once. The CDR3 spells CATSSAPGQGNHYGYTF. The DNA for the CDR3 is TGTGCCACCAGCAGTGCACCGGGACAGGGGAACCACTATGGCTACACCTTC. This chain links TRBV15 with TRBJ1-2, with TRBD1 matching over 10 bases. Germline V gives CDR1 LNHNV, CDR2 YYDKDF (reference sequence). The V segment lost 3 bases and the J segment 3 bases; nucleotides outside the gene matches: 10. There are 17 residues in the CDR3. The full variable domain, rest sourced from reference TRBV15 and TRBJ1-2, is DAMVIQNPRYQVTQFGKPVTLSCSQTLNHNVMYWYQQKSSQAPKLLFHYYDKDFNNEADTPDNFQSRRPNTSFCFLDIRSPGLGDTAMYLCATSSAPGQGNHYGYTFGSGTRLTVV.

The J gene is TRBJ1-6, the V gene TRBV6-6; D perhaps matches TRBD1 (6 bases). Trimming removed 8 bases from V and 5 bases from J, with 13 bases in between. The CDR3 is made up of 14 amino acids. The germline gives CDR1 MNHNY, CDR2 SVGAGI (reference sequence). The chain's CDR3 is CASSTGMDNSPLHF. The CDR3 DNA reads as TGTGCCAGCTCAACAGGGATGGATAATTCACCCCTCCACTTT.

The J gene is TRBJ1-4, the V gene TRBV5-5, with D possibly being TRBD1 (6 bases). This CDR3 is 14 amino acids long. Trimming removed 0 bases at V and 8 bases at J, with 11 bases between. The germline V gene has CDR1 SGHKS and CDR2 YYEKEE (reference sequence). The CDR3 DNA is TGTGCCAGCAGCTTGGCAGGGGTCGAAGAAAAACTGTTTTTT. The encoded protein is CASSLAGVEEKLFF.

V usage is TRBV6-6 and J usage is TRBJ1-3; D is uncertain. Germline lookup yields CDR1 MNHNY and CDR2 SVGAGI (reference sequence). The CDR3 runs 16 residues. Trimming took off 3 bases at V and 0 bases at J, with 12 bases between the two ends. CDR3 bases: TGTGCCAGCAGTTATCCGGACTGGGGCTCTGGAAACACCATATATTTT. Encoded protein: CASSYPDWGSGNTIYF.

V usage is TRBV27 and J usage is TRBJ1-6; possibly TRBD1 for D (6 bases). Germline-derived CDR1 and CDR2 are MNHEY and SMNVEV (reference sequence). There are 15 residues in the CDR3. V was shortened by 7 bases and J by 6 bases, with 16 bases between the two germline ends. CDR3 DNA sequence: TGTGCCAGCACCTCAAGAGAGGACAGTAATTCACCCCTCCACTTT. This gives the protein CASTSREDSNSPLHF.

This chain joins TRBV15 and TRBJ1-4, with 9 bases lining up with TRBD1. The junction had 15 bases not matched to a gene; V was cut back by 5 bases and J by 2 bases. CDR3 length equals 19 residues. Germline values: CDR1 LNHNV, CDR2 YYDKDF (reference sequence). Here the CDR3 reads CATSERGTGRATTNEKLFF. As DNA, the CDR3 is TGTGCCACCAGCGAACGAGGGACAGGGAGGGCGACTACTAATGAAAAACTGTTTTTT.

This sequence joins TRBV28 and TRBJ1-6; D is perhaps TRBD1 (6 bases). Germline V CDR1 and CDR2: MDHEN, SYDVKM. This CDR3 is 15 amino acids long. Trimming took 8 bases from V and 2 from J, leaving 13 bases between them. The CDR3 protein is CASVTRGAYNSPLHF. In nucleotides, the CDR3 is TGTGCCAGCGTGACCAGGGGCGCCTATAATTCACCCCTCCACTTT.